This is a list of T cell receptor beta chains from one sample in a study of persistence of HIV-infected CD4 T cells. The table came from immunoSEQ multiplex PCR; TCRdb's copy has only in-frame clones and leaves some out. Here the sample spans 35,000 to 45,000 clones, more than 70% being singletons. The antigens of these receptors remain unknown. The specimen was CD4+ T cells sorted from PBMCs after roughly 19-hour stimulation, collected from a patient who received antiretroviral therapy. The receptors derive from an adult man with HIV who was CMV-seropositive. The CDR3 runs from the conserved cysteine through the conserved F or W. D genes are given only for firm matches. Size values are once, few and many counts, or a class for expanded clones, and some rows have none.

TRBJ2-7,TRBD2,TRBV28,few,TGTGCCAGCAGTCTGGTGGGGACTACCTACGAGCAGTACTTC,CASSLVGTTYEQYF
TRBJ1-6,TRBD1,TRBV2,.,TGTGCCAGCAGTGAAAAGGACAGGTCCCTTAATTCACCCCTCCACTTT,CASSEKDRSLNSPLHF
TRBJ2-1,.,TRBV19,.,TGTGCCAGTAGCCCGAGAATGGAGGGGCTAGGCAATGAGCAGTTCTTC,CASSPRMEGLGNEQFF
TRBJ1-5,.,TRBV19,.,TGTGCCAGTAATAGGGCCGTCTATAGCAATCAGCCCCAGCATTTT,CASNRAVYSNQPQHF
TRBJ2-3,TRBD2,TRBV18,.,TGTGCCAGCTCACCACCGACTGGCGGGGGGGCCCTGGATACGCAGTATTTT,CASSPPTGGGALDTQYF
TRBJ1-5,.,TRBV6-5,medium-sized,TGTGCCAGCAGCCCCGACTGGACGAGCAATCAGCCCCAGCATTTT,CASSPDWTSNQPQHF
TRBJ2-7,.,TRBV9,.,TGTGCCAGCAGCGTAGGGATAAACACCTACGAGCAGTACTTC,CASSVGINTYEQYF
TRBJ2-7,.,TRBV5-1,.,TGCGCCAGCAGCTTGGGGGCAGCTTACGAGCAGTACTTC,CASSLGAAYEQYF
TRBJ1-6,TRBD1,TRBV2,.,TGTGCCAGCAGCCAAAGGGACAGTACCAATTCACCCCTCCACTTT,CASSQRDSTNSPLHF
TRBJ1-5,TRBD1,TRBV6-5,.,TGTGCCAGCAGTTCCCAGGGGGGACAGGGAGCTCAGCCCCAGCATTTT,CASSSQGGQGAQPQHF
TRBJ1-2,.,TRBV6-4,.,TGTGCCAACAACGTGGACAGACCAGCTAACTATGGCTACACCTTC,CANNVDRPANYGYTF
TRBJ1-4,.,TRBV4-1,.,TGCGCCAGCAGCCAAGGGGCGCTGTCTAATGAAAAACTGTTTTTT,CASSQGALSNEKLFF
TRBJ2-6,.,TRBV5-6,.,TGTGCCAGCAGCCAAAGCTTTACATCTGGGGCCAACGTCCTGACTTTC,CASSQSFTSGANVLTF
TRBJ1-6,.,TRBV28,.,TGTGCCAGCAGTTCCCCCCAGGGAGGATCACCCCTCCACTTT,CASSSPQGGSPLHF
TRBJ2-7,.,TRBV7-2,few,TGTGCCAGCAGCTTAACCACAGGAACCTACGAGCAGTACTTC,CASSLTTGTYEQYF
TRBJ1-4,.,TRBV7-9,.,TGTGCCAGCAGCTTAGCAGGAGTCAGTCAGGAAAAACTGTTTTTT,CASSLAGVSQEKLFF
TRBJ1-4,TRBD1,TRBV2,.,TGTGCCAGCAGTGGCTGGACAGGTCCGAATGAAAAACTGTTTTTT,CASSGWTGPNEKLFF
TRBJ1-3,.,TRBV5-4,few,TGTGCCAGCAGCTCTTCCAGGGTTGGAAACACCATATATTTT,CASSSSRVGNTIYF
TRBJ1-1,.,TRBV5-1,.,TGCGCCAGCAGCTCCAATACAGGGATCAGTGAAGCTTTCTTT,CASSSNTGISEAFF
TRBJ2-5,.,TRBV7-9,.,TGTGCCAGCAGCCAGGGGGGTCAATGGGAGACCCAGTACTTC,CASSQGGQWETQYF
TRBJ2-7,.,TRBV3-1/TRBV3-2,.,TGTGCCAGCAGCCAAGATGGGGAAACCTACGAGCAGTACTTC,CASSQDGETYEQYF
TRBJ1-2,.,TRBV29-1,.,TGCAGCGTAGGTCCCGAAGGGGAGCCCTATGGCTACACCTTC,CSVGPEGEPYGYTF
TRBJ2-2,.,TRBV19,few,TGTGCCAGTAGTATAAAGGGGACCGGGGAGCTGTTTTTT,CASSIKGTGELFF
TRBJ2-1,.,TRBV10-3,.,TGTGCCATCAGTGAAGGGACCCCCAATGAGCAGTTCTTC,CAISEGTPNEQFF
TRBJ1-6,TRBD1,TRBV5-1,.,TGCGCCAGCAGCCCTGAAGGGACAGTTTATAATTCACCCCTCCACTTT,CASSPEGTVYNSPLHF